The present entry profiles one TCR beta chain with its context. Its antigen is still unknown. This entry belongs to a study of shared clonotypes between healthy human individuals. Study results and caveats: Estimated richness values were generally larger in naive subsets than in memory subsets. The expectation was that sequencing depth would affect clonotype sharing among donors.

The germline CDR1 and CDR2 sequences are LNHDA and SQIVND (reference sequence). V lost 10 bases and J lost 5, with 29 bases in between. The length of the CDR3 is 17 residues. Deep was the level at which the assay was run. Only in-frame clones appear in the TCRdb table, and some are missing; sequencing was by immunoSEQ multiplex PCR. The repertoire holds hundreds of thousands of clones, with 92% as singletons. The naive CD8 fraction comprised CD45RO-negative cells positively selected for CCR7 and excluded terminally differentiated effector memory CD45RA+ cells. The J gene is TRBJ1-1, the V gene TRBV19; D possibly corresponds to TRBD1 (5 bases). What was sequenced was naive CD8+ T cells sorted from blood. This receptor was obtained from a man aged 25-45 years in good health. The CDR3 region is CAISGTALGSGGTEAFF. DNA for the CDR3: TGTGCCATCTCCGGGACGGCCTTGGGTTCTGGTGGTACTGAAGCTTTCTTT.